The T cell receptor beta chain under discussion was sequenced for a study of T cell clones after liver transplantation. TCRdb's copy holds only in-frame clones and misses some; the assay was immunoSEQ multiplex PCR. The sample lists about 120,000 clones; about nine tenths were seen once. CDR1 is MNHNY, CDR2 SVGAGI, per germline (reference sequence). Deletions cut 1 base from V and 10 bases from J, with 16 bases between. The CDR3 totals 14 residues. The TCR was taken from a human patient who received a liver transplant. The graft donor may have contributed some T cells. The chain combines TRBV6-6 with TRBJ1-1, with D perhaps TRBD1 (5 bases). The sequenced sample was CD4+ T cells from blood, obtained 12 months after liver transplant. The CDR3 coding sequence is TGTGCCAGCAGTTACTTTGGGGCCCCGGGTCCAGCTTTCTTT. Protein sequence: CASSYFGAPGPAFF.